The T cell receptor (beta chain) under discussion was sequenced for a study of OX40 agonist ivuxolimab in advanced cancers. Trimming pared 1 base from V and 4 bases from J, leaving 10 bases between. The CDR3 extends over 13 amino acids. CDR1 and CDR2 from the germline V gene are GTSNPN and SVGIG (reference sequence). Here immunoSEQ multiplex PCR was the method, and the copy in TCRdb shows in-frame clones only, minus some. In the table there are roughly 75,000 clones, around 83% of which are singletons. The receptor comes from an adult with an advanced solid tumor such as melanoma, head and neck, liver or kidney cancer. The sequencing used CD4+ or CD8+ T cells sorted from blood, collected in a trial of the OX40 agonist ivuxolimab. The chain uses TRBV30 and TRBJ2-5, with D perhaps matching TRBD1 (5 bases). The CDR3 region has the DNA TGTGCCTGGAGTGACGATGGGGCAGAGACCCAGTACTTC. It yields the protein CAWSDDGAETQYF.